Detailed here is one TCR beta chain. The antigen remains unidentified. Stated time point: longitudinal time-point 3. For the unsorted libraries, 2 million PBMCs stored at -80 C served as input. CDR1 SGHDT and CDR2 YYEEEE come from the germline V gene. This CDR3 region has 14 residues. Germline trimming cut 4 bases from V and 5 bases from J; bases unmatched to any gene: 8. The authors made cDNA by 5'RACE with 10-nucleotide random UMIs. In each sequencing run, over 170 million TCR-beta sequences were generated from 15-18 subjects. In TCRdb, the 5' RACE reads were re-called with MiXCR into one record per CDR3 protein. In the table there are around 100,000 distinct CDR3 sequences, 10% to 14% of which are singletons. The source of the sample is a study of neurological immune-mediated disorders. Notes on the study in general: None of the CDR3 amino acid sequences of expanded clones recurred across subjects, suggesting private repertoires in all groups.

The TCR originated in a female donor with HTLV-1-associated myelopathy (HAM/TSP). V usage is TRBV5-6 and J usage is TRBJ2-5; TRBD1 agrees at 7 bases. The sequenced sample consisted of PBMCs. The CDR3 nucleotides are TGTGCCAGCAGCCTGATGGGACAGTTGGAGACCCAGTACTTC. This translates into CASSLMGQLETQYF. The full variable domain, rest sourced from reference TRBV5-6 and TRBJ2-5, is DAGVTQSPTHLIKTRGQQVTLRCSPKSGHDTVSWYQQALGQGPQFIFQYYEEEERQRGNFPDRFSGHQFPNYSSELNVNALLLGDSALYLCASSLMGQLETQYFGPGTRLLVL.